The 22 T cell receptor beta chains below all came from one sample that was sequenced in a study of cytomegalovirus exposure and HLA in healthy donors. With 60 Vbeta and 13 Jbeta primers, the PCR was carried out. Repertoires were generated with immunoSEQ multiplex PCR, while TCRdb's copy carries only in-frame clones and drops some. The sample holds some 120,000 clones; around three quarters are singletons and the top ten take 1%. Sequencing was carried out using PBMCs. The receptors shown here come from a man aged 35-49 years in good health and CMV-seronegative.

The V gene is TRBV27, the J gene TRBJ2-1; 12 nucleotides agree with TRBD2. CDR3 size: 16 residues. The V gene end was trimmed by 2 bases and the J gene end by 6 bases; junction bases not matched to a gene: 5. Germline V gene sequence: CDR1 MNHEY, CDR2 SMNVEV (reference sequence). CDR3 protein: CASSLVGLAGSNEQFF. As DNA, the CDR3 is TGTGCCAGCAGTTTAGTTGGACTAGCGGGAAGCAATGAGCAGTTCTTC.

The chain couples TRBV18 to TRBJ2-3; D gene ambiguous. From germline, CDR1 is KGHSH and CDR2 LQKENI. Trimming removed 0 bases from V and 3 bases from J, with 7 bases in between. The CDR3 runs 14 residues. CDR3 sequence reads: CASSPPGPTDTQYF. The CDR3 DNA follows: TGTGCCAGCTCACCACCGGGCCCAACAGATACGCAGTATTTT.

The genes are TRBV2 and TRBJ2-3; D is perhaps TRBD2 (5 bases). The germline V gene has CDR1 SNHLY and CDR2 FYNNEI. The V and J ends lost 6 bases and 1 base respectively, with 11 bases between them. There are 14 residues in the CDR3. The CDR3 DNA follows: TGTGCCAGCAGGAGCGATAGCGGCACAGATACGCAGTATTTT. Protein product: CASRSDSGTDTQYF.

The gene calls are TRBV28 and TRBJ1-2; TRBD1 matches 7 bases. The junction had 13 bases not matched to a gene; V was cut back by 2 bases and J by 7 bases. The germline V gene has CDR1 MDHEN and CDR2 SYDVKM. This CDR3 spans 16 amino acids. This chain's CDR3 is CASSLRGTQGLLGYTF. CDR3 sequence (DNA): TGTGCCAGCAGTTTAAGAGGGACACAGGGGCTCCTTGGCTACACCTTC.

V is TRBV19 and J is TRBJ1-2; D possibly corresponds to TRBD1 (5 bases). The CDR3 covers 13 residues. Germline CDR1 LNHDA, CDR2 SQIVND (reference sequence). V was clipped by 2 bases and J by 5 bases, with 9 bases between them. CDR3 nucleotides: TGTGCCAGTAGTATACCGACAGTTTATGGCTACACCTTC. Its protein product is CASSIPTVYGYTF.

The V call is TRBV5-4, the J call TRBJ2-3, with a possible D match to TRBD2 (5 bases). The ends were cut back, 4 bases at V and 1 base at J, with 19 bases in the middle. The CDR3 runs to 17 residues. Germline-derived CDR1 and CDR2 are SGHNT and YYREEE (reference sequence). CDR3 region: CASSLGLANAGTDTQYF. The CDR3 bases are TGTGCCAGCAGCCTAGGACTTGCCAACGCGGGCACAGATACGCAGTATTTT. Complete variable domain (other parts from reference TRBV5-4 and TRBJ2-3): ETGVTQSPTHLIKTRGQQVTLRCSSQSGHNTVSWYQQALGQGPQFIFQYYREEENGRGNFPPRFSGLQFPNYSSELNVNALELDDSALYLCASSLGLANAGTDTQYFGPGTRLTVL.

This chain connects TRBV5-1 to TRBJ2-5; 9 bases fit TRBD2. The junction had 6 bases not matched to a gene; V was cut back by 0 bases and J by 0 bases. The CDR3 spans 17 residues. CDR1 SGHRS and CDR2 YFSETQ come from the germline V gene. The CDR3 loop reads CASSLGLAAGYQETQYF. CDR3 sequence (DNA): TGCGCCAGCAGCTTGGGACTAGCGGCCGGGTACCAAGAGACCCAGTACTTC.

The chain has TRBV27 and TRBJ2-6; maybe TRBD1 (7 bases). Trimming shortened V by 5 bases and J by 2 bases, and 13 bases separated the two germline ends. The CDR3 extends over 16 amino acids. Germline assignment: CDR1 MNHEY and CDR2 SMNVEV (reference sequence). CDR3 protein: CASSRGTDPGANVLTF. The CDR3 DNA reads as TGTGCCAGCAGTCGGGGGACAGACCCTGGGGCCAACGTCCTGACTTTC.

The V gene is TRBV7-8, the J gene TRBJ1-5; D is possibly TRBD1 (5 bases). Germline V gene lookup returns CDR1 SGHVS and CDR2 FQNEAQ. This CDR3 region has 14 residues. V shed 5 bases and J shed 6 bases, with 14 bases lying between them. The CDR3 is CASSPRGPSQPQHF. Written as DNA, the CDR3 is TGTGCCAGCAGCCCAAGGGGTCCAAGTCAGCCCCAGCATTTT.

The CDR3 loop reads CASSGGGRDTDTQYF. The CDR3 DNA sequence: TGTGCCAGCAGTGGGGGGGGTAGAGACACAGATACGCAGTATTTT. This chain joins TRBV2 and TRBJ2-3; TRBD2 matches 7 bases. J was trimmed by 2 bases and V by 4 bases; bases with no gene match: 6. The CDR3 has 15 residues. Germline V CDR1 and CDR2: SNHLY, FYNNEI.

This chain links TRBV2 with TRBJ1-5; TRBD1 is a possible D gene (5 bases). The V gene lost 4 bases and the J gene lost 7 bases, with 14 bases spanning the gap. The CDR3 has 14 residues. Germline CDR1 SNHLY, CDR2 FYNNEI. The CDR3 loop is CASSGFGGSQPQHF. The CDR3 DNA reads TGTGCCAGCAGTGGTTTCGGGGGTAGCCAGCCCCAGCATTTT.

The genes are TRBV5-1 and TRBJ2-1, with 11 bases matching TRBD2. Germline CDR1 and CDR2: SGHRS and YFSETQ. This CDR3 region has 16 residues. Losses at the gene ends were 2 bases for V and 6 bases for J; bases not matched to a gene: 7. The CDR3: CASSLNGLAGSNEQFF. The CDR3 DNA sequence: TGCGCCAGCAGCTTAAACGGACTAGCGGGTTCCAATGAGCAGTTCTTC.

V and J are TRBV19 and TRBJ1-5, with D hard to call. The V end was cut by 5 bases, the J end by 4 bases, with 9 bases between. Germline values: CDR1 LNHDA, CDR2 SQIVND (reference sequence). The CDR3 extends over 13 amino acids. Written as DNA, the CDR3 is TGTGCCAGTAGTTCTAGGAGTAATCAGCCCCAGCATTTT. It is translated as CASSSRSNQPQHF.

The V gene is TRBV6-1, the J gene TRBJ2-5; 9 bases fit TRBD1. CDR3 length: 14 residues. V dropped 3 bases and J dropped 3; count of bases not matched to a gene: 2. Germline V gene data show CDR1 as MNHNS and CDR2 as SASEGT. The CDR3, as DNA: TGTGCCAGCAGTGACCGGGACAGGGAAGAGACCCAGTACTTC. The encoded protein is CASSDRDREETQYF.

The rearrangement joins TRBV9 to TRBJ1-6, with no clear D. The CDR3 runs to 14 residues. Germline assignment: CDR1 SGDLS and CDR2 YYNGEE. Trimming shortened V by 2 bases and J by 8 bases, and 11 bases separated the two germline ends. CDR3 coding DNA: TGTGCCAGCAGCGTGGGTGAGCGGGATTCACCCCTCCACTTT. Residues: CASSVGERDSPLHF.

The chain links TRBV5-8 to TRBJ1-6; 8 bases are shared with TRBD1. Germline V gene lookup returns CDR1 SGHTS and CDR2 YDEGEE. The CDR3 runs 17 residues. With V trimmed by 5 bases and J by 8 bases, 15 bases remained unmatched. CDR3 region: CASSWDHSGTGHSPLHF. The CDR3 coding sequence is TGTGCCAGCAGTTGGGACCACTCCGGGACAGGTCATTCACCCCTCCACTTT. Full variable domain (missing parts from reference TRBV5-8 and TRBJ1-6): EAGVTQSPTHLIKTRGQQATLRCSPISGHTSVYWYQQALGLGLQFLLWYDEGEERNRGNFPPRFSGRQFPNYSSELNVNALELEDSALYLCASSWDHSGTGHSPLHFGNGTRLTVT.

The chain couples TRBV28 to TRBJ1-2, with 10 bases that match TRBD1. Germline lookup yields CDR1 MDHEN and CDR2 SYDVKM. This CDR3 region has 16 residues. V shed 6 bases and J 1 base; nucleotides not matched to a gene: 8. The CDR3 reads CASRTPGQGINYGYTF. Here the CDR3 DNA reads TGTGCCAGCAGGACACCGGGACAGGGGATTAACTATGGCTACACCTTC.

This clone occurred once. The chain couples TRBV5-1 to TRBJ2-1, with 7 positions matching TRBD1. J was trimmed by 0 bases and V by 3 bases; bases with no gene match: 6. This CDR3 contains 16 residues. Germline assignment: CDR1 SGHRS and CDR2 YFSETQ. CDR3 residues: CASSWTGDSSYNEQFF. The CDR3 DNA reads as TGCGCCAGCAGCTGGACAGGCGATAGCTCCTACAATGAGCAGTTCTTC.

The chain links TRBV18 to TRBJ2-2; D gene ambiguous. CDR1 and CDR2 from the germline V gene are KGHSH and LQKENI. The V end was cut by 8 bases, the J end by 1 base, with 8 bases between. This CDR3 is built from 13 residues. CDR3: CASAGQNTGELFF. Written as DNA, the CDR3 is TGTGCCAGCGCAGGCCAGAACACCGGGGAGCTGTTTTTT.

This rearrangement joins TRBV28 to TRBJ1-5; D is uncertain. The ends were cut back, 8 bases at V and 5 bases at J, with 10 bases in the middle. The CDR3 contains 12 residues. Looked up from germline, CDR1 is MDHEN and CDR2 is SYDVKM. The CDR3: CASCAQDQPQHF. In nucleotides, the CDR3 is TGTGCCAGCTGTGCTCAGGATCAGCCCCAGCATTTT.

The gene calls are TRBV6-1 and TRBJ2-1, with D possibly matching TRBD1 (6 bases). This CDR3 has 12 residues. The germline CDR1 and CDR2 sequences are MNHNS and SASEGT. Deletions cut 11 bases from V and 2 bases from J, with 10 bases between. The CDR3 bases are TGTGCCCCCTGGGGGCCCTACAATGAGCAGTTCTTC. This sequence encodes CAPWGPYNEQFF.

The chain links TRBV7-6 to TRBJ2-7, with a tentative D call TRBD1 (5 bases). This CDR3 spans 16 amino acids. The V gene's germline CDR1 is SGHVS and CDR2 FNYEAQ. V was clipped by 0 bases and J by 4 bases, with 16 bases between them. CDR3 in amino acids: CASSLAGAPTPYEQYF. CDR3 coding DNA: TGTGCCAGCAGCTTAGCAGGGGCTCCAACGCCTTACGAGCAGTACTTC.